This T cell receptor (beta chain) was identified in a study of T cell repertoires in cytomegalovirus infection. This CDR3 contains 13 residues. Germline loops: CDR1 SEHNR, CDR2 FQNEAQ (reference sequence). Trimming left V 4 bases short and J 9 bases short, with 13 bases between. Findings of the study overall: Within the response measured ex vivo, HLA-C-restricted CMV-specific TCR beta clonotypes were dominant.

TCRdb analysed the reads with MiXCR anew, one entry per CDR3 protein. The sample gives fewer than 250,000 distinct CDR3 sequences, approximately 13% of which show up once; 1.5% to 2% is in the top ten. This clonotype appeared many times. Its antigen remains unidentified. The rearrangement joins TRBV7-9 to TRBJ2-1; D gene unclear. This sequence was found in a human donor in good health (CMV status not recorded). Some clones in this sample may be carry-over from other donors' samples. Sequences were obtained from PBMCs. CDR3 amino acids: CASSSRGGGEQFF. In DNA form, the CDR3 reads TGTGCCAGCAGCTCCCGTGGCGGTGGTGAGCAGTTCTTC.